This is a list of T cell receptor beta chains from one sample in a study of response to subunit inactivated influenza vaccine. TCRdb used MiXCR to reprocess the RT-PCR reads, holding one entry per CDR3 protein. The sample has about 150,000 distinct CDR3 sequences; about 10% are singletons. This specimen was CD8+ T cells sorted from PBMCs, taken about 23 months after vaccination. These receptors were taken from a man aged 50 to 69 who received an inactivated influenza vaccine. The CDR3 runs from the conserved cysteine through the conserved F or W. Fields, in order: J gene, D gene, V gene, clone size, CDR3 DNA, CDR3 protein. D genes are given only for firm matches. Clone size is given for some rows only: seen once, a few or many times, or a class if the clone is expanded.

j_gene: TRBJ1-5; d_gene: NA; v_gene: TRBV23-1; abundance: NA; CDR3nt: TGCGCCAGCAGCCATGGGGGGGAGGGTCAGCCCCAGCATTTT; CDR3aa: CASSHGGEGQPQHF
j_gene: TRBJ1-1; d_gene: NA; v_gene: TRBV16; abundance: NA; CDR3nt: TGTGCCAGCAGCCAATCTATGGGGATTGAAGCTTTCTTT; CDR3aa: CASSQSMGIEAFF
j_gene: TRBJ1-2; d_gene: TRBD1; v_gene: TRBV10-3; abundance: NA; CDR3nt: TGTGCCGTTCAAGGGACAGGGGATGGCTACACCTTC; CDR3aa: CAVQGTGDGYTF
j_gene: TRBJ2-7; d_gene: NA; v_gene: TRBV4-3; abundance: few; CDR3nt: TGCGCCAGCAGCCAAGTAACGCAGGGAGGTAGGGAGCAGTACTTC; CDR3aa: CASSQVTQGGREQYF
j_gene: TRBJ2-1; d_gene: TRBD2; v_gene: TRBV9; abundance: few; CDR3nt: TGTGCCAGCAGTTTCAATCAAGCGGGGGGCTCCTACAATGAGCAGTTCTTC; CDR3aa: CASSFNQAGGSYNEQFF
j_gene: TRBJ2-6; d_gene: NA; v_gene: TRBV7-6; abundance: NA; CDR3nt: TGTGCCAGCAGCTCTAAGGCATATTGGGCCAACGTCCTGACTTTC; CDR3aa: CASSSKAYWANVLTF
j_gene: TRBJ2-7; d_gene: TRBD2; v_gene: TRBV4-1; abundance: few; CDR3nt: TGCGCCAGCAGCCATAGTATCCCGGGACTAGCCTCCTACGAGCAGTACTTC; CDR3aa: CASSHSIPGLASYEQYF
j_gene: TRBJ2-5; d_gene: NA; v_gene: TRBV12-3/TRBV12-4; abundance: NA; CDR3nt: TGTGCCAGCAGGCCACGGGGCTCCCAAGGGGAGACCCAGTACTTC; CDR3aa: CASRPRGSQGETQYF
j_gene: TRBJ1-2; d_gene: NA; v_gene: TRBV2; abundance: few; CDR3nt: TGTGCCAGCAGCGGCAACTATGGCTACACCTTC; CDR3aa: CASSGNYGYTF
j_gene: TRBJ2-7; d_gene: NA; v_gene: TRBV6-1; abundance: few; CDR3nt: TGTGCCAGCAGCCTCAGGCCCACCCAGGGTTACGAGCAGTACTTC; CDR3aa: CASSLRPTQGYEQYF
j_gene: TRBJ2-1; d_gene: NA; v_gene: TRBV20-1; abundance: NA; CDR3nt: TGCAGTGCTGGACGGGGAAACTCCTACAATGAGCAGTTCTTC; CDR3aa: CSAGRGNSYNEQFF
j_gene: TRBJ1-1; d_gene: NA; v_gene: TRBV5-1; abundance: few; CDR3nt: TGCGCCAGCAGCTTGAGTCAGGGTCGCACTGAAGCTTTCTTT; CDR3aa: CASSLSQGRTEAFF
j_gene: TRBJ2-7; d_gene: NA; v_gene: TRBV28; abundance: NA; CDR3nt: TGTGCCAGCAGTTTAAGCAGGGACGAGCAGTACTTC; CDR3aa: CASSLSRDEQYF
j_gene: TRBJ2-2; d_gene: NA; v_gene: TRBV28; abundance: few; CDR3nt: TGTGCCAGCAGTTTGAGGAGCTTAGGCACCGGGGAGCTGTTTTTT; CDR3aa: CASSLRSLGTGELFF
j_gene: TRBJ1-5; d_gene: NA; v_gene: TRBV6-2/TRBV6-3; abundance: many; CDR3nt: TGTGCCAGCAGTTACTCGCAAGGGAATAGCAATCAGCCCCAGCATTTT; CDR3aa: CASSYSQGNSNQPQHF
j_gene: TRBJ2-1; d_gene: TRBD1; v_gene: TRBV5-1; abundance: NA; CDR3nt: TGCGCCAGCAGCTTAGAGACGGACAGGGGGCCGAAGAGGACGGGCAATGAGCAGTTCTTC; CDR3aa: CASSLETDRGPKRTGNEQFF
j_gene: TRBJ2-1; d_gene: NA; v_gene: TRBV7-9; abundance: NA; CDR3nt: TGTGCCAGCAGCTTGAACAGCGTGAATGAGCAGTTCTTC; CDR3aa: CASSLNSVNEQFF
j_gene: TRBJ2-5; d_gene: TRBD1; v_gene: TRBV12-3/TRBV12-4; abundance: few; CDR3nt: TGTGCCAGCAGCGAACCGACAGGGGCTTTAGAGACCCAGTACTTC; CDR3aa: CASSEPTGALETQYF
j_gene: TRBJ2-3; d_gene: TRBD2; v_gene: TRBV6-5; abundance: many; CDR3nt: TGTGCCAGCAGTTACAGACTAGCGGGGGGGCGAAACACAGATACGCAGTATTTT; CDR3aa: CASSYRLAGGRNTDTQYF
j_gene: TRBJ2-7; d_gene: NA; v_gene: TRBV12-3/TRBV12-4; abundance: NA; CDR3nt: TGTGCCAGCACCCCCATGTTGGGACTCACCCCCTGCGAGCAGTACTTC; CDR3aa: CASTPMLGLTPCEQYF
j_gene: TRBJ1-2; d_gene: NA; v_gene: TRBV6-6; abundance: few; CDR3nt: TGTGCCAGCTATGGAGGGACCACATATGGCTACACCTTC; CDR3aa: CASYGGTTYGYTF
j_gene: TRBJ2-1; d_gene: TRBD2; v_gene: TRBV5-1; abundance: NA; CDR3nt: TGCGCCAGCAGCTTGGCTGGGACTACCAGCGCCATGATCAGTTTTGAGCAGTTCTTC; CDR3aa: CASSLAGTTSAMISFEQFF
j_gene: TRBJ2-7; d_gene: NA; v_gene: TRBV7-9; abundance: few; CDR3nt: TGTGCCAGCAGCTTATTTGTCGGGCAGAGCTCCTACGAGCAGTACTTC; CDR3aa: CASSLFVGQSSYEQYF
j_gene: TRBJ1-5; d_gene: NA; v_gene: TRBV12-3/TRBV12-4; abundance: few; CDR3nt: TGTGCCAGCAGTTTAGCGTCACGGAGCAATCAGCCCCAGCATTTT; CDR3aa: CASSLASRSNQPQHF
j_gene: TRBJ1-1; d_gene: NA; v_gene: TRBV4-3; abundance: many; CDR3nt: TGCGCCAGCAGCCAGACAGGAATGAACACTGAAGCTTTCTTT; CDR3aa: CASSQTGMNTEAFF
j_gene: TRBJ2-1; d_gene: TRBD2; v_gene: TRBV9; abundance: NA; CDR3nt: TGTGCCAGCAGCTTTACTAGCGGGGGGCACAATGAGCAGTTCTTC; CDR3aa: CASSFTSGGHNEQFF
j_gene: TRBJ2-7; d_gene: NA; v_gene: TRBV27; abundance: many; CDR3nt: TGTGCCAGCAGTTTATCGGGCAGCTACGAGCAGTACTTC; CDR3aa: CASSLSGSYEQYF
j_gene: TRBJ2-1; d_gene: NA; v_gene: TRBV30; abundance: few; CDR3nt: TGTGCCTGGAGTGTGGTTGGGATTGGTGAGCAGTTCTTC; CDR3aa: CAWSVVGIGEQFF
j_gene: TRBJ2-7; d_gene: NA; v_gene: TRBV27; abundance: few; CDR3nt: TGTGCCAGCAGTACCGGGACGCCCGCCTACGAGCAGTACTTC; CDR3aa: CASSTGTPAYEQYF
j_gene: TRBJ1-4; d_gene: TRBD1; v_gene: TRBV27; abundance: many; CDR3nt: TGTGCCAGCGCACCAGGACAGGGGGCGGAAAAACTGTTTTTT; CDR3aa: CASAPGQGAEKLFF
j_gene: TRBJ1-4; d_gene: NA; v_gene: TRBV4-3; abundance: NA; CDR3nt: TGCGCCAGCAGCCAAGAGTTGGGGTATAATGAAAAACTGTTTTTT; CDR3aa: CASSQELGYNEKLFF
j_gene: TRBJ2-3; d_gene: TRBD2; v_gene: TRBV2; abundance: NA; CDR3nt: TGTGCCAGCCCCACTGTAGCGGGGGCCCTAACAGATACGCAGTATTTT; CDR3aa: CASPTVAGALTDTQYF
j_gene: TRBJ2-5; d_gene: NA; v_gene: TRBV11-2; abundance: many; CDR3nt: TGTGCCAGCAGCAACCTGAGGGGGCAAGAGACCCAGTACTTC; CDR3aa: CASSNLRGQETQYF
j_gene: TRBJ2-3; d_gene: NA; v_gene: TRBV27; abundance: few; CDR3nt: TGTGCCACCGCACACGGAGCAAACACGCAGTATTTT; CDR3aa: CATAHGANTQYF
j_gene: TRBJ2-7; d_gene: TRBD1; v_gene: TRBV3-1; abundance: NA; CDR3nt: TGTGCCAGCGGCCCCCGTACAGGGGGCCGGGGGGAGCAGTACTTC; CDR3aa: CASGPRTGGRGEQYF
j_gene: TRBJ2-7; d_gene: NA; v_gene: TRBV4-3; abundance: NA; CDR3nt: TGCGCCAGCAGCCAAGATGAAGGGGGTGGTTACGAGCAGTACTTC; CDR3aa: CASSQDEGGGYEQYF
j_gene: TRBJ1-1; d_gene: NA; v_gene: TRBV2; abundance: NA; CDR3nt: TGTGCCAGCAGTCGACTAGGGACGGAGAACACTGAAGCTTTCTTT; CDR3aa: CASSRLGTENTEAFF
j_gene: TRBJ2-3; d_gene: TRBD2; v_gene: TRBV29-1; abundance: NA; CDR3nt: TGCAGCGTTGAAGGAGTAGCGGGAGACACTAGGGACGATACGCAGTATTTT; CDR3aa: CSVEGVAGDTRDDTQYF
j_gene: TRBJ2-2; d_gene: NA; v_gene: TRBV12-3/TRBV12-4; abundance: NA; CDR3nt: TGTGCCAGCAGCCCCCTGTCGACCGGGGAGCTGTTTTTT; CDR3aa: CASSPLSTGELFF
j_gene: TRBJ2-3; d_gene: NA; v_gene: TRBV20-1; abundance: few; CDR3nt: TGCAGTGCTAGAGATCCGGCGGGCGACTTAGTGGATACGCAGTATTTT; CDR3aa: CSARDPAGDLVDTQYF
j_gene: TRBJ2-7; d_gene: NA; v_gene: TRBV6-1; abundance: NA; CDR3nt: TGTGCCAGCAGTGAAATATTGGGGAATGGGCAGTACTTC; CDR3aa: CASSEILGNGQYF